This T cell receptor beta chain was recorded in a study of blood T cell repertoires in COVID-19. Repertoires were generated with immunoSEQ multiplex PCR, while TCRdb's copy carries only in-frame clones and drops some. The repertoire holds approximately 240,000 clones, with 85% as singletons. This clone was seen a handful of times. This CDR3 contains 15 residues. V was pared by 2 bases and J by 5 bases, with 3 bases of the junction left unmatched. Looked up from germline, CDR1 is SNHLY and CDR2 is FYNNEI. Material for sequencing was peripheral blood. The chain recombines TRBV2 with TRBJ2-2; 9 nucleotides line up with TRBD1. The sequence was collected from an older woman with active or convalescent COVID-19. In DNA, the CDR3 is TGTGCCAGCAGTGAACGGACAGGGGATACCGGGGAGCTGTTTTTT. It encodes CASSERTGDTGELFF.